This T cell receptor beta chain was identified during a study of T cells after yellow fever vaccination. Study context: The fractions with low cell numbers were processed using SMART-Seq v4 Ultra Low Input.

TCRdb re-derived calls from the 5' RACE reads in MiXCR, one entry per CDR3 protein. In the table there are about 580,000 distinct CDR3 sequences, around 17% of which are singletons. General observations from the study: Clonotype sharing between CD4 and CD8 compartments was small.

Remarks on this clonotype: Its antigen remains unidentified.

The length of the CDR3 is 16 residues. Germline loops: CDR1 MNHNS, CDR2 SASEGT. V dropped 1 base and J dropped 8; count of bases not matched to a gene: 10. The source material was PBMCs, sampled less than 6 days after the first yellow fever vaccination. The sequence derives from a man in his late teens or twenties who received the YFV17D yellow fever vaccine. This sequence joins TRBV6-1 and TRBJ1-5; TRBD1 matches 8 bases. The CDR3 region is CASSEVAGGLMEPQHF. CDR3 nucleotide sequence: TGTGCCAGCAGTGAAGTAGCAGGGGGCCTTATGGAGCCCCAGCATTTT.